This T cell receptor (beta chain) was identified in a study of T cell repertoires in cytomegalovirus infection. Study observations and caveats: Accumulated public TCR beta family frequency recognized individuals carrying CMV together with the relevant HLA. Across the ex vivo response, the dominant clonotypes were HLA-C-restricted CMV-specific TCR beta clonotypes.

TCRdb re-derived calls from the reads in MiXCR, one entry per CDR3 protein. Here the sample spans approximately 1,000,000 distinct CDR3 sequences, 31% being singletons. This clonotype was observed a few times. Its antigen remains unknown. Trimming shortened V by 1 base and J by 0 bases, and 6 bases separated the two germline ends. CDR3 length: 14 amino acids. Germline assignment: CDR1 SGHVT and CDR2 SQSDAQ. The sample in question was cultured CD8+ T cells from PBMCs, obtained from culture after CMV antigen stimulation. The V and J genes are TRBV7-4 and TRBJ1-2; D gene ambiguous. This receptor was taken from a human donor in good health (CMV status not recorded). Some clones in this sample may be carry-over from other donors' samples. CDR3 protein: CASSLEETNYGYTF. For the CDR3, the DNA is TGTGCCAGCAGCTTAGAGGAGACTAACTATGGCTACACCTTC.